The 14 T cell receptor beta chains presented below share a single source sample, sequenced in a study of cytomegalovirus exposure and HLA in healthy donors (dated by TCRdb to about 2017). The method behind the library was the immunoSEQ multiplex PCR assay. A mixture of 60 forward primers for TCR Vbeta segments and 13 reverse primers for TCR Jbeta segments was used in the multiplex PCR. Entries here come from immuneACCESS through TCRdb and include only in-frame sequences with V and J called. Some clones fail to appear in such tables; in the studies checked, an unresolved V gene covers under half of the shortfall, and the cause of the remainder is unknown. In this sample the table shows about 150,000 clones, 77% of which occur a single time. 1.3% to 1.5% of the sample belongs to the ten largest clones. Source material: PBMCs. Source of these receptors: a woman in her 30s in good health and CMV-seronegative.

V and J are TRBV5-1 and TRBJ2-7, with 11 nucleotides matching TRBD1. Germline V gives CDR1 SGHRS, CDR2 YFSETQ. The V gene end was trimmed by 4 bases and the J gene end by 4 bases; junction bases not matched to a gene: 7. The CDR3 covers 15 residues. DNA for the CDR3: TGCGCCAGCAGCAGCCCCGGGACAGGGGGATACGAGCAGTACTTC. This codes for CASSSPGTGGYEQYF.

The V call is TRBV7-8, the J call TRBJ2-7; perhaps TRBD1 as D (5 bases). V shed 5 bases and J shed 4 bases, with 9 bases lying between them. The CDR3 is 12 residues long. Germline CDR1 reads SGHVS; CDR2 reads FQNEAQ. DNA of the CDR3: TGTGCCAGCAGCCCATCAGGGTACGAGCAGTACTTC. This gives the protein CASSPSGYEQYF.

The chain links TRBV5-1 to TRBJ1-2, with TRBD1 as a possible D gene (6 bases). V lost 4 bases to trimming and J lost 7 bases, with 17 bases between them. This CDR3 is built from 14 residues. Germline V CDR1 and CDR2: SGHRS, YFSETQ. The chain's CDR3 is CASSIPGQLAGYTF. The CDR3 region has the DNA TGCGCCAGCAGCATACCGGGACAACTTGCTGGCTACACCTTC.

The chain is built from TRBV19 and TRBJ1-5, with 9 positions matching TRBD1. CDR1 and CDR2 from the germline V gene are LNHDA and SQIVND (reference sequence). The trim removed 3 bases at V and 2 bases at J, leaving 8 bases unmatched. The CDR3 is 17 residues long. CDR3: CASSIGQGNDRNQPQHF. CDR3 nucleotides: TGTGCCAGTAGTATTGGACAGGGGAATGATCGCAATCAGCCCCAGCATTTT.

The table lists this clone with a few counts. This chain joins TRBV7-8 and TRBJ2-7, with D possibly matching TRBD2 (5 bases). Germline V gene lookup returns CDR1 SGHVS and CDR2 FQNEAQ. The CDR3 consists of 13 residues. CDR3 sequence: CSSKEETAYEQYF. The CDR3 DNA sequence: TGTTCTAGCAAGGAGGAGACGGCATACGAGCAGTACTTC. The whole variable domain, filled in from reference TRBV7-8 and TRBJ2-7, reads GAGVSQSPRYKVAKRGQDVALRCDPISGHVSLFWYQQALGQGPEFLTYFQNEAQLDKSGLPSDRFFAERPEGSVSTLKIQRTQQEDSAVYLCSSKEETAYEQYFGPGTRLTVT.

For the CDR3, the DNA is TGTGCCAGCAGCGCCTGGGGACAGCAGAACACTGAAGCTTTCTTT. Translated: CASSAWGQQNTEAFF. The chain joins TRBV7-9 to TRBJ1-1; 7 bases are a match to TRBD1. V lost 5 bases and J lost 1; bases outside the gene matches: 7. The CDR3 loop spans 15 amino acids. In germline, CDR1 is SEHNR, CDR2 FQNEAQ (reference sequence).

The genes are TRBV19 and TRBJ2-7; 8 bases map to TRBD1. Germline V CDR1 and CDR2: LNHDA, SQIVND (reference sequence). The CDR3 totals 16 residues. The J segment lost 2 bases and the V segment lost 7 bases, leaving 13 bases of the junction unmatched. This CDR3 reads CASTPMAGGSPYEQYF. The DNA of the CDR3 is TGTGCCAGTACCCCAATGGCAGGGGGCAGCCCCTACGAGCAGTACTTC.

This clone came up once. V is TRBV9 and J is TRBJ1-5; D unresolved. Germline CDR1 reads SGDLS; CDR2 reads YYNGEE. The V gene lost 1 base and the J gene lost 7 bases, with 9 bases spanning the gap. The CDR3 has 13 amino acids. CDR3 sequence: CASSVREGQPQHF. The CDR3, as DNA: TGTGCCAGCAGCGTACGGGAAGGACAGCCCCAGCATTTT. The full variable domain, completed using reference TRBV9 and TRBJ1-5, is DSGVTQTPKHLITATGQRVTLRCSPRSGDLSVYWYQQSLDQGLQFLIQYYNGEERAKGNILERFSAQQFPDLHSELNLSSLELGDSALYFCASSVREGQPQHFGDGTRLSIL.

V and J are TRBV13 and TRBJ1-1; tentative D call: TRBD1 (5 bases). Germline V CDR1 and CDR2: PRHDT, FYEKMQ (reference sequence). The V and J ends lost 0 bases and 5 bases respectively, with 16 bases between them. This CDR3 has 16 residues. CDR3 DNA: TGTGCCAGCAGCTTAGGCTGGGGAAGGGACTTAACTGAAGCTTTCTTT. This gives the protein CASSLGWGRDLTEAFF.

V gene TRBV5-1 combines with J gene TRBJ2-7; D not certain. The V end lost 0 bases, the J end lost 3 bases, and 10 bases lay between the germline ends. CDR3 length: 14 residues. Germline CDR1 reads SGHRS; CDR2 reads YFSETQ. The CDR3 DNA follows: TGCGCCAGCAGCTTGGGCGGCAGTGACTACGAGCAGTACTTC. This codes for CASSLGGSDYEQYF. Based on the CDR3 plus reference TRBV5-1 and TRBJ2-7, the full variable domain is KAGVTQTPRYLIKTRGQQVTLSCSPISGHRSVSWYQQTPGQGLQFLFEYFSETQRNKGNFPGRFSGRQFSNSRSEMNVSTLELGDSALYLCASSLGGSDYEQYFGPGTRLTVT.

This chain uses TRBV2 with TRBJ2-7; 10 nucleotides align to TRBD1. Unmatched junction bases numbered 7, after V lost 7 bases and J lost 7 bases. The CDR3 is made up of 13 amino acids. Germline V CDR1 and CDR2: SNHLY, FYNNEI. In DNA, the CDR3 is TGTGCCAGCAAAGACAGGGGGCGAGGAGAGCAGTACTTC. The encoded protein is CASKDRGRGEQYF.

The V call is TRBV5-1, the J call TRBJ2-1; D possibly corresponds to TRBD2 (5 bases). The CDR3 length is 14 residues. The germline V gene encodes CDR1 SGHRS and CDR2 YFSETQ. V was shortened by 4 bases and J by 5 bases, with 13 bases between the two germline ends. In DNA, the CDR3 is TGCGCCAGCAGCGACGGGCCCGGGAACAATGAGCAGTTCTTC. Translated: CASSDGPGNNEQFF.

This chain uses TRBV7-9 with TRBJ1-1; D call uncertain. The CDR3 spans 15 residues. The germline V gene encodes CDR1 SEHNR and CDR2 FQNEAQ (reference sequence). V gave up 5 bases and J gave up 10 bases, with 23 bases separating them. The CDR3 spells CASSAPTPGREGAFF. CDR3 DNA sequence: TGTGCCAGCAGCGCGCCAACCCCTGGGAGGGAGGGAGCTTTCTTT.

The chain has TRBV30 and TRBJ1-4, with 7 bases identical to TRBD1. V shed 1 base and J 1 base; nucleotides not matched to a gene: 3. Germline V gives CDR1 GTSNPN, CDR2 SVGIG (reference sequence). The CDR3 extends over 15 amino acids. The DNA of the CDR3 is TGTGCCTGGAGTGGGGCAGGGGGAACTAATGAAAAACTGTTTTTT. The encoded protein is CAWSGAGGTNEKLFF.